This T cell receptor (beta chain) was observed in a study of blood T cell repertoires in COVID-19. Study-level information: Italy, Spain and the United States were the sources of the convalescent and acute COVID-19 samples. T cells, B-cell-depleted T cells, or PBMCs provided the cDNA or gDNA that served as material.

This clone has only one observation. The CDR3 extends over 14 amino acids. Germline-derived CDR1 and CDR2 are SNHLY and FYNNEI. V lost 2 bases, J lost 0 bases, and 8 bases lay in between. The assay was immunoSEQ multiplex PCR, and TCRdb's table has in-frame clones only and misses some. The data contain 55,000 to 75,000 clones, 65% to 90% of them singletons. The sequenced material came from peripheral blood. V usage is TRBV2 and J usage is TRBJ2-7; D is possibly TRBD1 (6 bases). The sequence came from a man aged 50 or older with active COVID-19. CDR3: CASSETGPSYEQYF. The CDR3 DNA reads TGTGCCAGCAGTGAAACAGGGCCCTCCTACGAGCAGTACTTC.